The source of this TCR beta chain is a study of blood T cells in healthy people across ages. The CDR3 is 17 amino acids. J was trimmed by 3 bases and V by 0 bases; bases with no gene match: 6. Germline loops: CDR1 SGDLS, CDR2 YYNGEE. A second PCR of 7 to 11 cycles used a sample-barcoded 5' primer and a J-beta primer mix. TCRdb redid the calling of the 5' RACE reads with MiXCR, one entry per CDR3 protein. The sample includes about 760,000 distinct CDR3 sequences, more than 55% of them seen just once. This TCR came from a middle-aged man in good health. The sample consisted of blood. The chain recombines TRBV9 with TRBJ2-3; 11 bases align to TRBD2. This chain's CDR3 is CASSVATSGSRTDTQYF. The CDR3 region has the DNA TGTGCCAGCAGCGTAGCTACTAGCGGGAGTAGGACAGATACGCAGTATTTT.